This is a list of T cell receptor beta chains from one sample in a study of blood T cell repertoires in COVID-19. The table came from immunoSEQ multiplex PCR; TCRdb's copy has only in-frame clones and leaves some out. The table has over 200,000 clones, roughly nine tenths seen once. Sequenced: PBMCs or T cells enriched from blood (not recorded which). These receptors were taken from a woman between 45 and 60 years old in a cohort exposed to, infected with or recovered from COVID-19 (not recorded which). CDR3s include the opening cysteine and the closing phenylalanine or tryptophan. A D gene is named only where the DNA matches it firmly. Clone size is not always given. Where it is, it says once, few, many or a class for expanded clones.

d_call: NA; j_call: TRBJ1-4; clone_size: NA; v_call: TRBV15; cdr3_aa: CATSIGATTNEKLFF; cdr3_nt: TGTGCCACCAGCATCGGAGCCACAACTAATGAAAAACTGTTTTTT
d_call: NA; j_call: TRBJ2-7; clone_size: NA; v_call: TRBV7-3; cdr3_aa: CASGYATGGEGGEQYF; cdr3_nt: TGTGCCAGCGGATATGCTACAGGGGGGGAAGGAGGCGAGCAGTACTTC
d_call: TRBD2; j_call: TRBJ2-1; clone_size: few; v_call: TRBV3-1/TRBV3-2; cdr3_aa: CASSYPGLDDNEQFF; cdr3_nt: TGTGCCAGCAGCTACCCGGGACTAGACGACAATGAGCAGTTCTTC
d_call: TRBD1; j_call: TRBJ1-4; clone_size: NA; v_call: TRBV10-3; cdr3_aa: CAISGDREKLFF; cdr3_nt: TGTGCCATCAGTGGGGACAGGGAAAAACTGTTTTTT
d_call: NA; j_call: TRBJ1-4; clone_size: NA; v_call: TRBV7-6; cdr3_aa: CASSQDTGNSGKLFF; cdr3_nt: TGTGCCAGCAGCCAGGATACAGGGAACTCGGGAAAACTGTTTTTT
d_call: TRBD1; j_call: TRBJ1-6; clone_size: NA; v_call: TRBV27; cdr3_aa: CASSSRTGMDSPLHF; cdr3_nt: TGTGCCAGCAGTTCCAGGACAGGGATGGATTCACCCCTCCACTTT
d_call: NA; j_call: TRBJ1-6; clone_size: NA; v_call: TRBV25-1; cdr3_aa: CAARDDYSDHNSPLHF; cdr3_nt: TGTGCCGCCCGGGATGATTACAGCGACCATAATTCACCCCTCCACTTT
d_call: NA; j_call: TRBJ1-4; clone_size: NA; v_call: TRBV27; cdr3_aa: CASSPQGWPNEKLFF; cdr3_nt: TGTGCCAGCAGCCCCCAGGGTTGGCCTAATGAAAAACTGTTTTTT
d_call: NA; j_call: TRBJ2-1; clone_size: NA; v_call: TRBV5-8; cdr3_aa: CASSLDGNEQFF; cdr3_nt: TGTGCCAGCAGCTTGGACGGCAATGAGCAGTTCTTC
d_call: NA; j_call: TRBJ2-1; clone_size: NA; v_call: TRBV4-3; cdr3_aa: CASSQRRDEQFF; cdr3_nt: TGCGCCAGCAGCCAAAGGAGGGATGAGCAGTTCTTC
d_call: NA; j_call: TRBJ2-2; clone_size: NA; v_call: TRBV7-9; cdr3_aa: CASSLDRGSGELFF; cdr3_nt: TGTGCCAGCAGCTTAGACAGAGGGTCCGGGGAGCTGTTTTTT
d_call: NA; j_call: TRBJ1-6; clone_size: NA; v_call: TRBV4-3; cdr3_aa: CASSHQVSSYNSPLHF; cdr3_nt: TGCGCCAGCAGCCACCAGGTTAGCTCCTATAATTCACCCCTCCACTTT
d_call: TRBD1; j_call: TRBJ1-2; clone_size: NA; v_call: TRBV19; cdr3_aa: CASSYNRGIGYTF; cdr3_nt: TGTGCCAGTAGTTACAACAGGGGGATTGGCTACACCTTC
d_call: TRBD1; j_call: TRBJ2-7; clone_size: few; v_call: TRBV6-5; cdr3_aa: CASKTGYSYEQYF; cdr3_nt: TGTGCCAGCAAGACAGGGTACTCCTACGAGCAGTACTTC
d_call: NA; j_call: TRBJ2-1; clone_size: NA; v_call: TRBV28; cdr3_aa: CASTGGPLASSYNEQFF; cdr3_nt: TGTGCCAGCACCGGAGGGCCGCTAGCGAGCTCCTACAATGAGCAGTTCTTC
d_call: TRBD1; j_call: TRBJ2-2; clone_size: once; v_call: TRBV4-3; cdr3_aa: CASSHLDRAGELFF; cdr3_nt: TGCGCCAGCAGCCACCTAGACAGGGCCGGGGAGCTGTTTTTT
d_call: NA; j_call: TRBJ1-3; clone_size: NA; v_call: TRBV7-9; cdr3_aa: CASSTARSGYSGNTIYF; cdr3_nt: TGTGCCAGCAGCACGGCCAGGTCGGGGTACTCTGGAAACACCATATATTTT
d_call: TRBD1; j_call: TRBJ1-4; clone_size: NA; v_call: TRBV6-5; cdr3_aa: CASSKQGLGEKLFF; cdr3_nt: TGTGCCAGCAGTAAACAGGGGTTGGGGGAAAAACTGTTTTTT
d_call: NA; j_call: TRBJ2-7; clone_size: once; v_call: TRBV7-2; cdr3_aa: CASSPPGGRRGEQYF; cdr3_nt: TGTGCCAGCAGCCCCCCCGGGGGGCGCAGAGGGGAGCAGTACTTC
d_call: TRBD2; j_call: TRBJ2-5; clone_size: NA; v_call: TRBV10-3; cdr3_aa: CATAHSGGQRETQYF; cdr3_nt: TGTGCCACCGCCCATAGCGGGGGACAACGGGAGACCCAGTACTTC
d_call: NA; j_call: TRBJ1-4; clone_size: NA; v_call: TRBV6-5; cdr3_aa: CASSYSWGQTNEKLFF; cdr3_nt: TGTGCCAGCAGTTACTCGTGGGGGCAGACTAATGAAAAACTGTTTTTT
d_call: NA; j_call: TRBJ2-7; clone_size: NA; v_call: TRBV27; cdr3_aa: CASSGQARKYEQYF; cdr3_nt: TGTGCCAGCAGCGGTCAGGCCCGAAAATACGAGCAGTACTTC
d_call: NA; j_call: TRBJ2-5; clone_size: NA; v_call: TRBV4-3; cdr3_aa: CASAQTGRETQYF; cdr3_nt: TGCGCCAGCGCCCAGACAGGGAGGGAGACCCAGTACTTC
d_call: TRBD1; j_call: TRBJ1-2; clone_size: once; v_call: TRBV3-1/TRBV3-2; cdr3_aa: CASSYRGPGYGYTF; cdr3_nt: TGTGCCAGCAGCTACAGGGGGCCTGGGTATGGCTACACCTTC
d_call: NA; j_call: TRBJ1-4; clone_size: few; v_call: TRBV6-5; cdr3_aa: CASSFRGGEKLFF; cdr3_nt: TGTGCCAGCAGTTTTAGGGGTGGCGAAAAACTGTTTTTT
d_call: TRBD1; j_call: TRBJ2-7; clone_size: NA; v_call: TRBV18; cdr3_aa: CASAGTGVGEQYF; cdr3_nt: TGTGCCAGCGCCGGGACAGGGGTAGGGGAGCAGTACTTC
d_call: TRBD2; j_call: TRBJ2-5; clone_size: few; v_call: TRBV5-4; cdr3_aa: CASRRTSAQETQYF; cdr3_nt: TGTGCCAGCAGAAGGACTAGCGCGCAGGAGACCCAGTACTTC
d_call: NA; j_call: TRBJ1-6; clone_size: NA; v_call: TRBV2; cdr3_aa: CATKRGPADSPLHF; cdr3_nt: TGTGCCACCAAGCGGGGGCCGGCGGATTCACCCCTCCACTTT
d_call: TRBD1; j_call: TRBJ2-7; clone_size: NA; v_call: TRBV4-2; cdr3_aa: CASSQVTGVLLGQYF; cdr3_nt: TGTGCCAGCAGCCAAGTAACAGGGGTGTTGTTAGGGCAGTACTTC
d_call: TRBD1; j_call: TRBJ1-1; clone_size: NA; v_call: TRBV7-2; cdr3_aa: CASSAHRGVAFF; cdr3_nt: TGTGCCAGCAGCGCACACAGGGGGGTAGCTTTCTTT
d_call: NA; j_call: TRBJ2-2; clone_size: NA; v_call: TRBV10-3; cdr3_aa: CAISLHGPGELFF; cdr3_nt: TGTGCCATCAGCCTGCATGGGCCCGGGGAGCTGTTTTTT
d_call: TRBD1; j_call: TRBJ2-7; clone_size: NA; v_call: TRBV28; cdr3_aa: CASTLGGQGWGEQYF; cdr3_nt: TGTGCCAGCACCCTAGGAGGACAGGGTTGGGGCGAGCAGTACTTC
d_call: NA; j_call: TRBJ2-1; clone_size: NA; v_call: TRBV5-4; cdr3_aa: CASSNEGGGGPSYNEQFF; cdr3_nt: TGTGCCAGCAGCAATGAAGGGGGCGGGGGGCCCTCCTACAATGAGCAGTTCTTC
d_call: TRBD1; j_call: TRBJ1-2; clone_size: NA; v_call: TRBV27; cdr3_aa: CASSLTDRGPGYTF; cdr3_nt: TGTGCCAGCAGTTTAACAGACAGGGGGCCTGGCTACACCTTC
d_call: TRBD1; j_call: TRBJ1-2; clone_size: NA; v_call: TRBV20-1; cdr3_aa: CSASRDRGHGYTF; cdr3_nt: TGCAGTGCTAGTCGGGACAGGGGTCATGGCTACACCTTC
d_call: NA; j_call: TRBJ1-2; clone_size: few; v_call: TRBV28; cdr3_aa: CASSSVYGYTF; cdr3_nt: TGTGCCAGCAGTTCGGTGTATGGCTACACCTTC
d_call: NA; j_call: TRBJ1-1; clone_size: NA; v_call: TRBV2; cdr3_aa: CASRVAGSTEAFF; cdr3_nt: TGTGCCAGCAGGGTAGCGGGCTCCACTGAAGCTTTCTTT
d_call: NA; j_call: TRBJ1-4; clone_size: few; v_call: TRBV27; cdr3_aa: CASSSPAADEKLFF; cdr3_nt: TGTGCCAGCAGTTCGCCGGCCGCGGATGAAAAACTGTTTTTT
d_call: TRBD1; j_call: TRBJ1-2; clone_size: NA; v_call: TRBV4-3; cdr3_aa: CASSQDFGQGVGYTF; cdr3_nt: TGCGCCAGCAGCCAAGATTTCGGACAGGGTGTGGGCTACACCTTC
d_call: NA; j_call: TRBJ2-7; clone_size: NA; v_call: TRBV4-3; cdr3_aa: CASSQERGTYEQYF; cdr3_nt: TGCGCCAGCAGCCAAGAAAGGGGAACCTACGAGCAGTACTTC
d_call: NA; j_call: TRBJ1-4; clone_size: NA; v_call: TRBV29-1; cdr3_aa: CSVTDSNEKLFF; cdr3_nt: TGCAGCGTTACGGACAGCAATGAAAAACTGTTTTTT
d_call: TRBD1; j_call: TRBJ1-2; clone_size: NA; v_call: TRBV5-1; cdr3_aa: CASSWGDSGTGYTF; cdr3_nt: TGCGCCAGCAGCTGGGGGGACAGCGGAACTGGCTACACCTTC
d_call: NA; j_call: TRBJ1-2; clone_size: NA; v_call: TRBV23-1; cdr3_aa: CASASQGASDGYTF; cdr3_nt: TGCGCCAGCGCCTCACAGGGAGCGTCGGATGGCTACACCTTC
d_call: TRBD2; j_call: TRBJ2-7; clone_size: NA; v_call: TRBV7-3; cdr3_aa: CASSCMPSGLSYEQYF; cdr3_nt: TGTGCCAGCAGCTGCATGCCTAGCGGGTTGTCCTACGAGCAGTACTTC
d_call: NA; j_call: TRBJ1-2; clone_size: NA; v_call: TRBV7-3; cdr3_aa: CASSLIPGDYGYTF; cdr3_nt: TGTGCCAGCAGCTTAATCCCGGGGGACTATGGCTACACCTTC
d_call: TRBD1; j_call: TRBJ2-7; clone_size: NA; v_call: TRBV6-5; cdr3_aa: CASSYRDSYEQYF; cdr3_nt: TGTGCCAGCAGTTATAGGGACAGCTACGAGCAGTACTTC
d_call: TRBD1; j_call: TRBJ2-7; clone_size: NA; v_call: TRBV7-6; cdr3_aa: CASSPYEGTVAYEQYF; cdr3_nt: TGTGCCAGCAGCCCGTACGAAGGGACAGTCGCCTACGAGCAGTACTTC
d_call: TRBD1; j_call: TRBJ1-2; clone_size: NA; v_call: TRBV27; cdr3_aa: CASSQNPKPGQGYGYTF; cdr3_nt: TGTGCCAGCAGTCAAAATCCTAAACCTGGACAGGGGTATGGCTACACCTTC
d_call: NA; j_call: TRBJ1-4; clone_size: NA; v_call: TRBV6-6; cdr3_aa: CASSLGSFATNEKLFF; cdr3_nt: TGTGCCAGCAGCTTGGGCAGTTTTGCAACTAATGAAAAACTGTTTTTT
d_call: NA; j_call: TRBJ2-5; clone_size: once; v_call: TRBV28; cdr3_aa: CASSPPHRRQEAQYF; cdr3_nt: TGTGCCAGCAGTCCCCCCCACAGGCGCCAAGAGGCCCAGTACTTC
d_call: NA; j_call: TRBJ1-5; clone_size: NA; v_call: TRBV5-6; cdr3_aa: CASTTGNQPQHF; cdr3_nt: TGTGCCAGCACAACAGGGAATCAGCCCCAGCATTTT
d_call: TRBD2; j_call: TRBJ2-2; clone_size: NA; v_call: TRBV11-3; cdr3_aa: CASSLDGRGAGTGELFF; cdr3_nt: TGTGCCAGCAGCTTAGATGGGAGGGGCGCGGGCACCGGGGAGCTGTTTTTT
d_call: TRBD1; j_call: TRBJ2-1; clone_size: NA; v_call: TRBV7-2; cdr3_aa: CASSEQGSSYNEQFF; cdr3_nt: TGTGCCAGCAGCGAACAGGGGAGCTCCTACAATGAGCAGTTCTTC
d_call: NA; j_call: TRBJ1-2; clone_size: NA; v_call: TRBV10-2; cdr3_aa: CASSESFGYTF; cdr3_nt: TGCGCCAGCAGTGAGTCCTTTGGCTACACCTTC